The T cell receptor beta chain under discussion was sequenced for a study of blood T cell repertoires in COVID-19. Study in general: Samples came from the United States, Italy and Spain, spanning acute and convalescent COVID-19. Nucleic acid was either cDNA or gDNA, and it came from T cells, B-cell-depleted T cells, or PBMCs.

Source study methods: Using reference gene primer amplification, nucleated cell counts were estimated. TCRdb keeps only in-frame clones here, not all; method: immunoSEQ multiplex PCR. V and J calls and clone size are as listed in that table; D and trimming were resolved from the DNA. This sample has 56,000 or so clones, with more than 65% found just once. V lost 5 bases and J lost 0, with 10 bases in between. The CDR3 loop spans 14 amino acids. Germline V gene sequence: CDR1 KGHSH, CDR2 LQKENI. This TCR was sampled from a woman in her 70s with acute or convalescent COVID-19. Sequences were obtained from peripheral blood. V and J are TRBV18 and TRBJ1-1; no reliable D call. CDR3 in amino acids: CASSGSELNTEAFF. The CDR3 DNA is TGTGCCAGCTCAGGGAGTGAATTGAACACTGAAGCTTTCTTT. Supplemented by reference TRBV18 and TRBJ1-1, the full variable domain reads NAGVMQNPRHLVRRRGQEARLRCSPMKGHSHVYWYRQLPEEGLKFMVYLQKENIIDESGMPKERFSAEFPKEGPSILRIQQVVRGDSAAYFCASSGSELNTEAFFGQGTRLTVV.